These T cell receptor beta chains were read from a single sample in a study of OX40 agonist ivuxolimab in advanced cancers. Repertoires were generated with immunoSEQ multiplex PCR, while TCRdb's copy carries only in-frame clones and drops some. This sample carries tens of thousands of clones, approximately 83% of them seen once, and the ten largest clones take approximately 40%. Sequencing was performed on CD4+ or CD8+ T cells sorted from blood, taken in a trial of the OX40 agonist ivuxolimab. The receptors derive from an adult with an advanced solid tumor such as melanoma, head and neck, liver or kidney cancer. Each CDR3 is given with its conserved first and last residue. Fields, in order: D gene, V gene, J gene, clone size, CDR3 DNA, CDR3 protein. A D gene is named only where the DNA matches it firmly. Not all rows give a size; the values are once, few, many and, for expanded clones, a class.

D: TRBD2; V: TRBV19; J: TRBJ2-7; size: NA; DNA: TGTGCCAGTAGTCCTAGCGGGGGGGCGTACGAGCAGTACTTC; CDR3: CASSPSGGAYEQYF
D: NA; V: TRBV19; J: TRBJ1-5; size: medium-sized; DNA: TGTGCCAGTATGCCGGGGGGCAATCAGCCCCAGCATTTT; CDR3: CASMPGGNQPQHF
D: NA; V: TRBV6-1; J: TRBJ1-1; size: NA; DNA: TGTGCCAGCAGTAAGGGGGAGCCAGGGGTCGCTGAAGCTTTCTTT; CDR3: CASSKGEPGVAEAFF
D: TRBD2; V: TRBV4-1; J: TRBJ2-7; size: once; DNA: TGCGCCAGCAGCCAAGATCGGGGGGGCTCCTACGAGCAGTACTTC; CDR3: CASSQDRGGSYEQYF
D: NA; V: TRBV2; J: TRBJ2-7; size: few; DNA: TGTGCCAGCAGTGAATGGGACAACTCCTACGAGCAGTACTTC; CDR3: CASSEWDNSYEQYF
D: NA; V: TRBV25-1; J: TRBJ2-2; size: NA; DNA: TGTGCCAGCAGTGAATTTAGCGGCACCGGGGAGCTGTTTTTT; CDR3: CASSEFSGTGELFF
D: TRBD1; V: TRBV4-1; J: TRBJ2-3; size: NA; DNA: TGCGCCAGCAGCCGTGGACAGGGGGTGGATACGCAGTATTTT; CDR3: CASSRGQGVDTQYF
D: TRBD1; V: TRBV5-3; J: TRBJ1-1; size: NA; DNA: TGTGCCAGAAGCTTAGGGGGCCTCACTGAAGCTTTCTTT; CDR3: CARSLGGLTEAFF
D: TRBD2; V: TRBV11-3; J: TRBJ2-1; size: NA; DNA: TGTGCCAGCAGCCCGGGACTAGCGGGAGTAGGTGAGCAGTTCTTC; CDR3: CASSPGLAGVGEQFF
D: TRBD2; V: TRBV6-5; J: TRBJ2-5; size: NA; DNA: TGTGCCAGCAGTTACAACCTAGCGGGAGCAAGAGAGACCCAGTACTTC; CDR3: CASSYNLAGARETQYF
D: NA; V: TRBV2; J: TRBJ2-7; size: NA; DNA: TGTGCCAGCCAGGCCCCGCCCTACGAGCAGTACTTC; CDR3: CASQAPPYEQYF
D: TRBD2; V: TRBV11-2; J: TRBJ2-5; size: NA; DNA: TGTGCCAGCAGCTTAGGGGCTAGCGGGAGGGAGACCCAGTACTTC; CDR3: CASSLGASGRETQYF
D: NA; V: TRBV9; J: TRBJ2-3; size: NA; DNA: TGTGCCAGCAGCCGGCTAGGCACAGATACGCAGTATTTT; CDR3: CASSRLGTDTQYF
D: NA; V: TRBV7-9; J: TRBJ1-1; size: NA; DNA: TGTGCCAGCAGTACCTCCGGGAACACTGAAGCTTTCTTT; CDR3: CASSTSGNTEAFF
D: TRBD2; V: TRBV6-4; J: TRBJ2-3; size: NA; DNA: TGTGCCAGCAGCTCCGGGGGGGGCTGGGATACGCAGTATTTT; CDR3: CASSSGGGWDTQYF
D: NA; V: TRBV25-1; J: TRBJ1-3; size: NA; DNA: TGTGCCAGCAGTGTTCCTGGAAACACCATATATTTT; CDR3: CASSVPGNTIYF
D: TRBD1; V: TRBV5-1; J: TRBJ2-7; size: NA; DNA: TGCGCCAGCAGCTTGGCCTTCGGGACAGGGTTTGAGCAGTACTTC; CDR3: CASSLAFGTGFEQYF
D: TRBD2; V: TRBV7-9; J: TRBJ2-3; size: NA; DNA: TGTGCCAGCAGCGGTAGCGGGGGGGCTGATACGCAGTATTTT; CDR3: CASSGSGGADTQYF
D: NA; V: TRBV5-1; J: TRBJ2-1; size: NA; DNA: TGCGCCAGCAGCTTCGAGAACAATGAGCAGTTCTTC; CDR3: CASSFENNEQFF
D: NA; V: TRBV5-1; J: TRBJ2-7; size: NA; DNA: TGCGCCAGCAGCCGAGACTACTACGAGCAGTACTTC; CDR3: CASSRDYYEQYF
D: TRBD1; V: TRBV7-8; J: TRBJ2-2; size: NA; DNA: TGTGCCAGCAGCTTCCCCACTCAGGGGGCTGTCACCGGGGAGCTGTTTTTT; CDR3: CASSFPTQGAVTGELFF
D: TRBD2; V: TRBV6-1; J: TRBJ2-3; size: NA; DNA: TGTGCCAGCAGTGATGGGTCGGGGGGGCGTGGAGATACGCAGTATTTT; CDR3: CASSDGSGGRGDTQYF
D: NA; V: TRBV5-1; J: TRBJ2-1; size: few; DNA: TGCGCCAGCAGCTTGGTCGAGGGGGTTAATGAGCAGTTCTTC; CDR3: CASSLVEGVNEQFF
D: TRBD1; V: TRBV27; J: TRBJ1-5; size: NA; DNA: TGTGCCAGCAGTTCCCTCACAGGGGGAAATCAGCCCCAGCATTTT; CDR3: CASSSLTGGNQPQHF
D: NA; V: TRBV4-1; J: TRBJ2-5; size: NA; DNA: TGCGCCAGCAGCCAAGGGGGCAGGGGGGTGCAGTACTTC; CDR3: CASSQGGRGVQYF
D: NA; V: TRBV5-6; J: TRBJ1-4; size: NA; DNA: TGTGCCAGCGGTATGATGACTAATGAAAAACTGTTTTTT; CDR3: CASGMMTNEKLFF
D: TRBD2; V: TRBV7-9; J: TRBJ2-1; size: NA; DNA: TGTGCCAGCAGCTTAAGACTAGCGGGAGCGTATGAGCAGTTCTTC; CDR3: CASSLRLAGAYEQFF
D: TRBD2; V: TRBV18; J: TRBJ2-7; size: NA; DNA: TGTGCCAGCTCTACCGGGACTAGCGTCTACGAGCAGTACTTC; CDR3: CASSTGTSVYEQYF
D: NA; V: TRBV5-8; J: TRBJ2-7; size: NA; DNA: TGTGCCAGCAGCTTAGAACGTCCCTACGAGCAGTACTTC; CDR3: CASSLERPYEQYF
D: TRBD2; V: TRBV5-4; J: TRBJ2-1; size: NA; DNA: TGTGCCAGCAGCCGACCGGGACTAGCGGGAGACAATGAGCAGTTCTTC; CDR3: CASSRPGLAGDNEQFF
D: NA; V: TRBV9; J: TRBJ2-7; size: NA; DNA: TGTGCCAGCAGCCTAGAGACAGGTCATTCCTACGAGCAGTACTTC; CDR3: CASSLETGHSYEQYF
D: NA; V: TRBV27; J: TRBJ2-7; size: NA; DNA: TGTGCCAGCAGTTCGGGGTACCCCTACGAGCAGTACTTC; CDR3: CASSSGYPYEQYF
D: TRBD2; V: TRBV27; J: TRBJ2-3; size: NA; DNA: TGTGCCAGCAGGGGACTAGCGGATACGCAGTATTTT; CDR3: CASRGLADTQYF
D: NA; V: TRBV19; J: TRBJ2-3; size: NA; DNA: TGTGCCAGTAGTATGTACAGCACAGATACGCAGTATTTT; CDR3: CASSMYSTDTQYF
D: TRBD1; V: TRBV5-1; J: TRBJ2-7; size: NA; DNA: TGCGCCAGCAGCCCTGGGACAGATTCCACCTACGAGCAGTACTTC; CDR3: CASSPGTDSTYEQYF
D: NA; V: TRBV5-6; J: TRBJ2-1; size: NA; DNA: TGTGCCAGCAGCTTGGCAAGCGGGAATGAGCAGTTCTTC; CDR3: CASSLASGNEQFF
D: TRBD1; V: TRBV9; J: TRBJ1-1; size: NA; DNA: TGTGCCAGCAGCGTAGGACAGGGCGCGGACACTGAAGCTTTCTTT; CDR3: CASSVGQGADTEAFF
D: NA; V: TRBV5-6; J: TRBJ2-3; size: NA; DNA: TGTGCCAGCAGCAACATGGCCGATACGCAGTATTTT; CDR3: CASSNMADTQYF
D: NA; V: TRBV10-3; J: TRBJ1-2; size: NA; DNA: TGTGCCATCAGCGGAGAGGGGCGCTACACCTTC; CDR3: CAISGEGRYTF
D: NA; V: TRBV19; J: TRBJ1-1; size: NA; DNA: TGTGCCAGTAGTATATCCAGGTTCACTGAAGCTTTCTTT; CDR3: CASSISRFTEAFF
D: NA; V: TRBV5-1; J: TRBJ1-1; size: once; DNA: TGCGCCAGCAGCTTGGATGGAGGGAGCGTGAACACTGAAGCTTTCTTT; CDR3: CASSLDGGSVNTEAFF
D: TRBD2; V: TRBV7-6; J: TRBJ2-3; size: NA; DNA: TGTGCCAGCAGCTTTGGGACTAGCGGGGGCACAGATACGCAGTATTTT; CDR3: CASSFGTSGGTDTQYF
D: NA; V: TRBV7-3; J: TRBJ2-1; size: once; DNA: TGTGCCAGCAGCTTAAGCGGCCAGGTGCAGTTCTTC; CDR3: CASSLSGQVQFF
D: TRBD1; V: TRBV5-5; J: TRBJ2-7; size: once; DNA: TGTGCCAGCAGCCCGACAGGGGGCTGGTACGAGCAGTACTTC; CDR3: CASSPTGGWYEQYF
D: TRBD1; V: TRBV27; J: TRBJ1-1; size: NA; DNA: TGTGCCAGCAGTTGGGGACAGGGTAAGGAAGCTTTCTTT; CDR3: CASSWGQGKEAFF
D: NA; V: TRBV9; J: TRBJ1-3; size: NA; DNA: TGTGCCAGCAGCCCAGAGGGCCTCTCTGGAAACACCATATATTTT; CDR3: CASSPEGLSGNTIYF
D: NA; V: TRBV6-5; J: TRBJ2-7; size: NA; DNA: TGTGCCAGCAGTTACTTCCGGATCTACGAGCAGTACTTC; CDR3: CASSYFRIYEQYF
D: NA; V: TRBV5-8; J: TRBJ1-4; size: once; DNA: TGTGCCAGCAGCTCCTGGGGGCGGAATGAAAAACTGTTTTTT; CDR3: CASSSWGRNEKLFF
D: NA; V: TRBV21-1; J: TRBJ1-2; size: NA; DNA: TGTGCCAGCAGCAAAACGCAGAATGGCCCTAACTATGGCTACACCTTC; CDR3: CASSKTQNGPNYGYTF
D: NA; V: TRBV27; J: TRBJ2-7; size: NA; DNA: TGTGCCAGCAGTCCGGGCCTGGCGTTATACGAGCAGTACTTC; CDR3: CASSPGLALYEQYF
D: TRBD1; V: TRBV7-2; J: TRBJ2-2; size: NA; DNA: TGTGCCAGCAGCCCCGACAGGGCGGCCGGGGAGCTGTTTTTT; CDR3: CASSPDRAAGELFF
D: TRBD1; V: TRBV9; J: TRBJ2-7; size: NA; DNA: TGTGCCAGCAGCGAAGAAGGGGACAGCTCCTACGAGCAGTACTTC; CDR3: CASSEEGDSSYEQYF
D: TRBD1; V: TRBV25-1; J: TRBJ1-2; size: once; DNA: TGTGCCAGCAGTGAAAGGAGGGCTGGGACAGGGAACTATGGCTACACCTTC; CDR3: CASSERRAGTGNYGYTF
D: NA; V: TRBV10-1; J: TRBJ1-5; size: NA; DNA: TGCGCCCCAGTGATATGGCAGGGCAATCAGCCCCAGCATTTT; CDR3: CAPVIWQGNQPQHF
D: NA; V: TRBV4-1; J: TRBJ2-7; size: NA; DNA: TGCGCCAGCAGCCAAGAGGAGACACCTTCCTACGAGCAGTACTTC; CDR3: CASSQEETPSYEQYF
D: TRBD1; V: TRBV7-6; J: TRBJ2-7; size: NA; DNA: TGTGCCAGCAGCTTAGATGGACAGGCCTACGAGCAGTACTTC; CDR3: CASSLDGQAYEQYF
D: NA; V: TRBV28; J: TRBJ2-7; size: NA; DNA: TGTGCCAGCAGTTTCCCACTCACAGGGACCTACGAGCAGTACTTC; CDR3: CASSFPLTGTYEQYF
D: TRBD2; V: TRBV19; J: TRBJ2-3; size: NA; DNA: TGTGCCAGTAGTATGGCGGGAGGGCCCACAGATACGCAGTATTTT; CDR3: CASSMAGGPTDTQYF